The 27 T cell receptor delta chains listed next were all sequenced from one sample in a study of γδ T cells in repeated Plasmodium falciparum infection. TCRdb called clones anew from the multiplex PCR reads with CATT. The data contain roughly 90,000 delta-chain clones, roughly 0.98% of them singletons. Gammadelta T cells were flow-sorted from PBMC into Vgamma9/Vdelta2+ and Vdelta2-negative populations for bulk analysis. Sample: gamma-delta T cells from blood. The receptors here all came from a pool of human donors (malaria-infected and uninfected, not separated).

This clone has only a few counts. TCRdb's listed protein matches a much larger clone and diverges from this DNA's translation at residue 15, likely through a read error; the protein shown comes from the DNA. The chain recombines TRDV1 with TRDJ1, with D tentatively TRDD2 or TRDD3 (6 bases each). TCRdb is silent on the J gene; assignment here came from matching the DNA to germline. The germline gives CDR1 TSWWSYY, CDR2 QGS. The CDR3 is 18 amino acids. In DNA form, the CDR3 reads TGTGCTCTTGGGGAACTAAGTCCTACGGAGGATACAACCGATAGACTCATCTTT. This encodes CALGELSPTEDTTDRLIF.

This clone was seen repeatedly, ten times or more. This DNA translates differently at residue 13 from the TCRdb protein, which is that of a much larger clone; a read error is likely, and the protein shown is the DNA's own translation. The V segment is TRDV2, and no J call was made. The CDR3 has 14 residues. Germline assignment: CDR1 GEAIGNYY and CDR2 EKD. The CDR3 loop is CACDTLTFSDKLTF. The CDR3 DNA reads TGTGCCTGTGACACCCTAACGTTTTCCGATAAACTCACCTTT.

On this clone: TCRdb's protein, taken from a much larger clone, differs from this DNA's translation at residue 14, likely owing to a read error; the protein displayed comes from the DNA. The chain employs TRDV1 and TRDJ1; D remains unclear. CDR1 is TSWWSYY and CDR2 is QGS in the germline V gene. This CDR3 has 16 residues. CDR3 coding DNA: TGTGCTCTTGGGGGCCGCTCCGCTTTCCACACCGATAAACACATCTTT. Amino acid sequence: CALGGRSAFHTDKHIF.

This clone appeared a few times. A far larger clone is one nucleotide away, so this likely arose from a read error. Within the sample, other DNA sequences also encode this same CDR3. The chain uses TRDV2 and TRDJ1; TRDD3 matches 8 bases. No J segment appears in TCRdb, so it was assigned here by matching the sequence to germline. J was trimmed by 5 bases and V by 1 base; bases with no gene match: 8. From germline, CDR1 is GEAIGNYY and CDR2 EKD. The CDR3 spans 15 residues. CDR3 bases: TGTGCCTGTGACACGTTGGCTGGGGGACTTGATAAACTCATCTTT. This codes for CACDTLAGGLDKLIF.

This clone was found a few times. The TCRdb protein comes from a much larger clone and disagrees with this DNA's translation at residue 11, likely due to a read error; the protein given here is derived from the DNA. The chain has TRDV2 and TRDJ1; the match to TRDD3 covers 8 bases. Here the J gene was assigned by germline matching of the DNA, as TCRdb has none. The trim removed 3 bases at V and 0 bases at J, leaving 17 bases unmatched. This CDR3 is 19 amino acids long. Per germline, CDR1 GEAIGNYY and CDR2 EKD. CDR3 in DNA: TGTGCCTGTGACTTGTTGGGGGATCCTCACTCAACGTACACCGATAAACTCATCTTT. Amino acid sequence: CACDLLGDPHSTYTDKLIF.

This clone showed up just a few times. TCRdb's protein for this DNA is that of a much larger clone and differs from the translation at residue 19, likely a read error; the protein shown is the DNA translation. The CDR3 nucleotides read TGTGCTCTTGGGGAACTATTTACCTATACTACGAAAGACTGGGGGTTAGGCGATAGACTCATCTTT. This gives the protein CALGELFTYTTKDWGLGDRLIF. This sequence joins TRDV1 and TRDJ1, with 8 nucleotides matching TRDD3. The J gene, absent from TCRdb, was called here by matching the DNA to germline. This CDR3 is built from 22 residues. The germline gives CDR1 TSWWSYY, CDR2 QGS.

This clone was picked up a small number of times. A far bigger clonotype differs at one base, so this is likely a read error. Distinct nucleotide sequences in the sample also encode this CDR3. The chain carries TRDV1 and TRDJ1; 8 bases agree with TRDD3. Germline V gives CDR1 TSWWSYY, CDR2 QGS. The CDR3 totals 19 residues. Trimming removed 0 bases from V and 5 bases from J; junction bases left unmatched: 17. CDR3 residues: CALGELAWALGDPRDKLIF. CDR3 nucleotide sequence: TGTGCTCTTGGGGAACTCGCCTGGGCTCTGGGGGACCCCCGGGATAAACTCATCTTT.

Remarks on this clone: The protein that TCRdb holds for this DNA derives from a much larger clone and differs from the translated DNA at residue 15, which likely indicates a read error; the protein shown here is translated from the DNA. The chain uses TRDV2 and TRDJ1; TRDD3 matches 11 bases. TCRdb supplies no J gene; here it was assigned by aligning the nucleotide sequence to germline. V was pared by 0 bases and J by 0 bases, with 23 bases of the junction left unmatched. The V gene's germline CDR1 is GEAIGNYY and CDR2 EKD. The CDR3 extends over 23 amino acids. Here the CDR3 reads CACDTSSSNGRVGDTPHTDKLIF. The CDR3, as DNA: TGTGCCTGTGACACCTCCTCTTCCAACGGAAGGGTGGGGGATACGCCCCACACCGATAAACTCATCTTT.

In this sample, this clone turned up a few times. A far larger clone differs by one base, so this is likely a read error. The sample holds other DNA sequences that translate to the same CDR3. The V segment is TRDV3, and no J call was made; the table names TRDD3, a call not compared with the DNA. CDR1 is TVYSNPD and CDR2 is GDNSRS in the germline V gene (reference sequence). The CDR3 is 24 residues long. CDR3 nucleotides: TGTGCCTTTTCAGTTCAAGACTGGGGGATATACCACTCCGCTACAGTATTCTACACCGATAAACTTATCTTT. Amino acid sequence: CAFSVQDWGIYHSATVFYTDKLIF.

The sample holds many counts of this clone. In nucleotides, the CDR3 is TGTGCTCTTGGGGAACGAGGGAGTTCCGTGCAATGCACCGATAAACTCATCTTT. Translation: CALGERGSSVQCTDKLIF. V gene TRDV1 combines with J gene TRDJ1; D not resolved. This CDR3 region has 18 residues. The germline gives CDR1 TSWWSYY, CDR2 QGS. Trimming stripped 1 base from V and 1 base from J, with 19 bases between.

This clone occurred a few times. The TCRdb record carries a much larger clone's protein, which differs from this DNA's translation at residue 3; a read error is the likely cause, and the protein listed here is the DNA translation. The V call is TRDV1, the J call TRDJ3; TRDD3 aligns across 10 bases. Matching the DNA to germline supplied the J gene, which TCRdb does not give. The germline gives CDR1 TSWWSYY, CDR2 QGS. The CDR3 is 25 residues long. The CDR3 sequence is CAPGEFPLRSDLLGDSSWDTRQMFF. CDR3 nucleotide sequence: TGTGCTCCTGGGGAATTCCCACTACGGTCAGATTTACTGGGGGATTCCTCCTGGGACACCCGACAGATGTTTTTC.

This clone was recorded a few times. TCRdb's protein, taken from a much larger clone, differs from this DNA's translation at residue 6, likely owing to a read error; the protein displayed comes from the DNA. This chain connects TRDV2 to TRDJ1; 10 nucleotides match TRDD3. Matching the DNA to germline supplied the J gene, which TCRdb does not give. The germline V gene encodes CDR1 GEAIGNYY and CDR2 EKD. The CDR3 contains 17 residues. Unmatched junction bases numbered 6, after V lost 0 bases and J lost 0 bases. In DNA, the CDR3 is TGTGCCTGTGACACCGACCGGGGGATACGGGACACCGATAAACTCATCTTT. Its protein is CACDTDRGIRDTDKLIF.

This clone was seen repeatedly, ten times or more. The chain joins TRDV1 to TRDJ1, with D possibly being TRDD3 (6 bases). Trimming took 3 bases from V and 5 from J, leaving 43 bases between them. Per germline, CDR1 TSWWSYY and CDR2 QGS. The CDR3 is 24 amino acids. Here the CDR3 DNA reads TGTGCTCTTGGGGACCTATGGGGACCTACTGGACCTCGTACTGGGAGCCGGGGTAGGGATAAACTCATCTTT. Translation: CALGDLWGPTGPRTGSRGRDKLIF.

This clone was recorded a few times. Since a far larger clone is one base different, this is likely a read error. At the DNA level, this CDR3 is encoded by other sequences in the same sample as well. The V call is TRDV1, the J call TRDJ1; 12 nucleotides align to TRDD3. The J gene comes from matching the DNA to germline here; TCRdb lacks it. In germline, CDR1 is TSWWSYY, CDR2 QGS. Trimming took 3 bases from V and 1 from J; bases not matched to a gene: 30. This CDR3 has 25 residues. The chain's CDR3 is CALGEQGNPTNKVWGIRWPTDKLIF. The CDR3 nucleotides are TGTGCTCTTGGGGAGCAGGGCAATCCTACGAACAAAGTCTGGGGGATACGATGGCCCACCGATAAACTCATCTTT.

This clone was found a few times. The likely explanation is a read error, given a far larger clone one base away. Within the sample, other DNA sequences also encode this same CDR3. For the CDR3, the DNA is TGTGCCTGCGACACCTGGAGGGGGGATGGCTCCTGGGACACCCGACAGATGTTTTTC. Translating it yields CACDTWRGDGSWDTRQMFF. The chain combines TRDV2 with TRDJ3, with 7 bases aligning to TRDD3. The J gene is absent in TCRdb and was assigned here via DNA matching to germline. The CDR3 extends over 19 amino acids. CDR1 and CDR2 from the germline V gene are GEAIGNYY and EKD.

Ten or more counts support this clone. The TCRdb protein comes from a much larger clone and disagrees with this DNA's translation at residue 12, likely due to a read error; the protein given here is derived from the DNA. The rearrangement uses TRDV1 and TRDJ1; D is unclear. Trimming pared 3 bases from V and 0 bases from J, leaving 26 bases between. This CDR3 spans 20 amino acids. Germline V gives CDR1 TSWWSYY, CDR2 QGS. In DNA, the CDR3 is TGTGCTCTTGGGGAGCACCCCTCGTATCAAATTGCTTCGTACACCGATAAACTCATCTTT. Its translation is CALGEHPSYQIASYTDKLIF.

This clone was seen at least ten times. This chain connects TRDV1 to TRDJ1; TRDD3 matches 13 bases. This CDR3 region has 25 residues. CDR1 is TSWWSYY and CDR2 is QGS in the germline V gene. J lost 7 bases, V lost 1 base, and 33 bases had no gene match. CDR3: CALGEQLLSNWGIRESRLLLFKLIF. The CDR3 DNA reads TGTGCTCTTGGGGAACAACTATTATCGAACTGGGGGATACGCGAGTCCAGGCTACTCCTTTTTAAACTCATCTTT.

As regards this clone: TCRdb's entry gives the protein of a much larger clone, which mismatches this DNA's translation at residue 13, likely from a read error; the protein reported here is translated from the DNA. The CDR3 here is CACDPLLGDTRNADKLIF. In nucleotides, the CDR3 is TGTGCCTGTGACCCGTTACTGGGGGATACCCGGAACGCCGATAAACTCATCTTT. This chain connects TRDV2 to TRDJ1; 12 bases line up with TRDD3. CDR1 and CDR2 (germline): GEAIGNYY, EKD. This CDR3 has 18 residues. J was trimmed by 3 bases and V by 3 bases; bases with no gene match: 13.

In this sample, this clone turned up a few times. The protein given by TCRdb reflects a much larger clone and differs at residue 11 from this DNA's translation, likely from a read error; the protein shown is the DNA's translation. This rearrangement joins TRDV1 to TRDJ1; 7 bases agree with TRDD3. The germline V gene encodes CDR1 TSWWSYY and CDR2 QGS. The CDR3 is 20 residues long. Unmatched junction bases numbered 21, after V lost 4 bases and J lost 1 base. CDR3 in DNA: TGTGCTCTTGGGGCCCCTCAACGTCTGGGGGGTTGCCCGAGCACCGATAAACTCATCTTT. Translating gives CALGAPQRLGGCPSTDKLIF.

Notes on this clone: TCRdb lists the protein of a much larger clone for this DNA, which differs at residue 15, so this is likely a read error; the protein given here is translated from the DNA itself. The rearrangement uses TRDV1 and TRDJ1; no clear D. As TCRdb names no J gene, one was assigned here on the basis of a DNA match to germline. Germline-derived CDR1 and CDR2 are TSWWSYY and QGS. The CDR3 is made up of 19 amino acids. Here the CDR3 reads CALGELESSRSFITGKLIF. The CDR3 DNA sequence: TGTGCTCTTGGGGAACTAGAGTCGTCCCGGTCCTTTATTACCGGTAAACTCATCTTT.

In the case of this clone: The TCRdb protein comes from a much larger clone and disagrees with this DNA's translation at residue 3, likely due to a read error; the protein given here is derived from the DNA. The rearrangement uses TRDV2 and TRDJ1; D remains unclear. The J gene was missing in TCRdb and was found by matching the end of the DNA to germline. Germline lookup yields CDR1 GEAIGNYY and CDR2 EKD. CDR3 length: 16 amino acids. This CDR3 is CARDTVSHRYTDKLIF. The CDR3 nucleotides are TGTGCCCGTGACACAGTGTCCCACCGCTACACCGATAAACTCATCTTT.

Note on this clone: A far larger clone is only one base removed, so a read error is likely. This specimen includes other DNA sequences encoding the same CDR3. The J gene is TRDJ1, the V gene TRDV2; D is possibly TRDD3 (6 bases). The J gene comes from matching the DNA to germline here; TCRdb lacks it. Trimming shortened V by 3 bases and J by 0 bases, and 25 bases separated the two germline ends. CDR1 and CDR2 (germline): GEAIGNYY, EKD. The CDR3 has 19 amino acids. In DNA, the CDR3 is TGTGCCTGTGACTCCCTGGCCCAATCGTCTGGGGAGTACACCGATAAACTCATCTTT. Amino acid sequence: CACDSLAQSSGEYTDKLIF.

This clone was found a few times. With only one base between it and a far larger clone, this is likely a read error. Other DNA sequences from this sample encode an identical CDR3 as well. The chain employs TRDV3 and TRDJ1; possibly TRDD3 for D (6 bases). TCRdb offers no J gene call, so here the DNA was matched to germline to obtain one. With 4 bases removed from V and 2 bases from J, the gap between germline ends came to 29 bases. CDR1 TVYSNPD and CDR2 GDNSRS come from the germline V gene (reference sequence). The CDR3 is made up of 18 amino acids. CDR3: CASRLPSKYWANTDKLIF. In DNA, the CDR3 is TGTGCCTCTCGCCTCCCTAGCAAGTACTGGGCTAATACCGATAAACTCATCTTT.

This clone came up a few times. The protein held in TCRdb is that of a much larger clone and does not match this DNA's translation at residue 6, likely because of a read error; the protein shown is translated from the DNA. The chain carries TRDV2 and TRDJ1; no definite D call. Because TCRdb records no J gene, it was assigned here through a match of the DNA to germline. The V gene's germline CDR1 is GEAIGNYY and CDR2 EKD. V lost 0 bases to trimming and J lost 4 bases, with 23 bases between them. This CDR3 spans 18 amino acids. CDR3 amino acids: CACDTAGLRDRNFDKLIF. CDR3 coding DNA: TGTGCCTGTGACACCGCCGGACTGCGGGACCGTAATTTCGATAAACTCATCTTT.

Of note for this clone: A far larger clone is a single base away, which makes a read error likely. Different DNA sequences within this sample yield the same CDR3. The chain recombines TRDV2 with TRDJ1; TRDD3 agrees at 10 bases. The J gene is absent in TCRdb and was assigned here via DNA matching to germline. The V gene end was trimmed by 2 bases and the J gene end by 7 bases; junction bases not matched to a gene: 24. Looked up from germline, CDR1 is GEAIGNYY and CDR2 is EKD. The CDR3 length is 20 residues. The DNA for the CDR3 is TGTGCCTGTGACAGTGTTCGGAACTGGGGGGATACGGTTGCGCGTTCTAAACTCATCTTT. Its translation is CACDSVRNWGDTVARSKLIF.

This clone has more than one count but fewer than ten. The TCRdb record carries a much larger clone's protein, which differs from this DNA's translation at residue 18; a read error is the likely cause, and the protein listed here is the DNA translation. This chain links TRDV1 with TRDJ1; 10 bases match TRDD3. Germline V lookup: CDR1 TSWWSYY, CDR2 QGS. This CDR3 contains 19 residues. CDR3 amino acids: CALGETLRLGDLYTDKLTF. CDR3 sequence (DNA): TGTGCTCTTGGGGAGACTCTCCGACTGGGGGATCTATACACCGATAAACTCACCTTT.

This clone was seen a few times. A read error likely explains this, since a far larger clone differs by one base. This same CDR3 is encoded by further DNA sequences in the sample. CDR3 sequence (DNA): TGTGCCTGTGACAGCCTACTGGGGGATTCACAGTACACCGATAAACTCATCTTT. This sequence encodes CACDSLLGDSQYTDKLIF. The V gene is TRDV2, the J gene TRDJ1; 10 nucleotides line up with TRDD3. Here the J gene was assigned by germline matching of the DNA, as TCRdb has none. V was clipped by 2 bases and J by 0 bases; unmatched bases: 11. CDR1 is GEAIGNYY and CDR2 is EKD in the germline V gene. The CDR3 extends over 18 amino acids.